This paragraph reports one TCR beta chain. Antigen unknown. The PCR used 60 Vbeta and 13 Jbeta primers. The table came from immunoSEQ multiplex PCR; TCRdb's copy has only in-frame clones and leaves some out. In the table there are approximately 160,000 clones, more than 60% of which are singletons. These data are taken from a study of cytomegalovirus exposure and HLA in healthy donors. Between the trimmed V and J ends, which lost 0 bases and 1 base, there was a span of 4 bases. Germline V CDR1 and CDR2: SGHRS, YFSETQ. The CDR3 has 13 amino acids. Study results and caveats: In all likelihood, a cluster of highly shared sequence variants was a sequencing artifact.

The sample taken for sequencing was PBMCs. This TCR was sampled from a woman aged 45 to 65 in good health and CMV-seropositive. V and J are TRBV5-1 and TRBJ1-1; D ambiguous. The CDR3 reads CASSLEPNTEAFF. CDR3 bases: TGCGCCAGCAGCTTGGAGCCGAACACTGAAGCTTTCTTT.